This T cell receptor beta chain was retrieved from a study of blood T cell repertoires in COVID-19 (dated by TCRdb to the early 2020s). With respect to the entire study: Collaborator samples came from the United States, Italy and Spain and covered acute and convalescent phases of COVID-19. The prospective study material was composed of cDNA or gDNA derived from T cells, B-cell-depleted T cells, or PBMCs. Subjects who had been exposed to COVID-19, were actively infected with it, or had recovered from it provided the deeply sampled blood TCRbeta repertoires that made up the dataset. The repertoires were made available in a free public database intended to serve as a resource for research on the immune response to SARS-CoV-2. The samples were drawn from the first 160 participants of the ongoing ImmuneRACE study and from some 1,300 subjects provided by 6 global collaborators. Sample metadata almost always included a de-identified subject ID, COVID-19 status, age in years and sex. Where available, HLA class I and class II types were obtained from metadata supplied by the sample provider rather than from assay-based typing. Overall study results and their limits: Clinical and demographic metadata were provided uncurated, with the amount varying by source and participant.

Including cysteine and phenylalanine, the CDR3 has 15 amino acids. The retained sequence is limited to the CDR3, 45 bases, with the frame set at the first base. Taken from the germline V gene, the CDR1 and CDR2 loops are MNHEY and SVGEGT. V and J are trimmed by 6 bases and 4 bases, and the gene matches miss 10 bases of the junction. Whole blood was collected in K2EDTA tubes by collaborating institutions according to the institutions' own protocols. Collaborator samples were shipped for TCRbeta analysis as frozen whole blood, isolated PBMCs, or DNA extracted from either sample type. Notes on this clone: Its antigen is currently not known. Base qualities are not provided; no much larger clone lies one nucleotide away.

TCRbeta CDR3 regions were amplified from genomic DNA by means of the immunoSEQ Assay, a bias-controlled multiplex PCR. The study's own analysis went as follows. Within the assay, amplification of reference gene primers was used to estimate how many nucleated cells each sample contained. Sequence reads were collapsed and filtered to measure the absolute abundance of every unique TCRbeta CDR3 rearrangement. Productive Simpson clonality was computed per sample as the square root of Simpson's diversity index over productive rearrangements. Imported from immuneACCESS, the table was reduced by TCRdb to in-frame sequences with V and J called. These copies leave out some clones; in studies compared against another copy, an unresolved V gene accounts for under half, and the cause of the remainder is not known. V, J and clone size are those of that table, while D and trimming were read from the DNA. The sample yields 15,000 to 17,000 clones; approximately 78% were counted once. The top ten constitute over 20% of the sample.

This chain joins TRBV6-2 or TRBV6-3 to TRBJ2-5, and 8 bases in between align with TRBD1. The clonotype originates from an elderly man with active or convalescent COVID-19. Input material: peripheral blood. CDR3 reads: CASRYATGVTETQYF. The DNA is TGTGCCAGCAGATACGCGACAGGGGTAACAGAGACCCAGTACTTC.